This T cell receptor (beta chain) comes out of a study of T cell repertoires in cytomegalovirus infection. Turning to the study itself: Public TCR beta signature analysis indicated the presence of both CMV infection and matching HLA type. Study results and limitations: Public TCR beta family frequency separated CMV-and-HLA carriers, including in an independent cohort.

TCRdb reanalysed the reads using MiXCR and keeps one entry per CDR3 protein. The data contain around 300,000 distinct CDR3 sequences, around 20% of them singletons. Trimming shortened V by 3 bases and J by 0 bases, and 14 bases separated the two germline ends. Per germline, CDR1 SNHLY and CDR2 FYNNEI. CDR3 length equals 17 residues. About this clonotype itself: Its antigen is undetermined.

The chain is built from TRBV2 and TRBJ1-4, with D perhaps matching TRBD1 (5 bases). This receptor was obtained from a human donor in good health (CMV status not recorded). Some clones in this sample may be carry-over from other donors' samples. The sample here was cultured PBMCs, taken from culture after CMV antigen stimulation. This chain's CDR3 is CASSEFGGFATNEKLFF. The CDR3 coding sequence is TGTGCCAGCAGTGAGTTTGGGGGATTTGCAACTAATGAAAAACTGTTTTTT.